This T cell receptor beta chain is from a study of T cells in Graves' hyperthyroidism and ophthalmopathy. This clonotype came up many times. Unmatched junction bases numbered 5, after V lost 10 bases and J lost 3 bases. The V gene's germline CDR1 is MDHEN and CDR2 SYDVKM. The CDR3 extends over 12 amino acids. An absence of ophthalmopathy progression within 18 months meant stable Graves' hyperthyroidism. Diagnosis relied on clinical symptoms, serum thyroxine and TRAb, thyroid ultrasound and orbital computed tomography. Amplified TCR beta CDR3 regions came from RNA transcripts. First-round RT-PCR with HTBI primers amplified the TCR CDR3 region. TCRdb itself ran the multiplex PCR reads through MiXCR, one entry per CDR3 protein. Of a few hundred thousand distinct CDR3 sequences listed, around 14% are singletons.

The sequencing sample was made of blood. This receptor was taken from a woman aged 25-40 years with Graves' hyperthyroidism. The chain links TRBV28 to TRBJ2-7; 8 bases agree with TRBD1. CDR3 sequence (DNA): TGTGCCACCAGGGGGCGCGTCTACGAGCAGTACTTC. Its translation is CATRGRVYEQYF.